One and the same sample provided the 18 T cell receptor beta chains below, sequenced in a study of blood T cell repertoires in COVID-19. Repertoires were generated with immunoSEQ multiplex PCR, while TCRdb's copy carries only in-frame clones and drops some. This sample yields tens of thousands of clones, of which about four fifths are seen a single time; about 6% belongs to the top ten. Sequencing input: peripheral blood. The receptors originated from a human donor in a cohort sampled during active or convalescent COVID-19.

This clone was observed a few times. The chain uses TRBV27 and TRBJ2-3; tentatively, D is TRBD1 (5 bases). There are 15 residues in the CDR3. The V gene lost 4 bases and the J gene lost 2 bases, with 13 bases spanning the gap. Germline V lookup: CDR1 MNHEY, CDR2 SMNVEV (reference sequence). For the CDR3, the DNA is TGTGCCAGCAGTTCTTTACAGGTTCACACAGATACGCAGTATTTT. Translation: CASSSLQVHTDTQYF.

On this clone: Mismatch with germline at one junction end may stem from a read error. The chain links TRBV7-7 to TRBJ2-1, with 8 nucleotides matching TRBD2. CDR3 length equals 15 residues. The germline V gene encodes CDR1 SSHAT and CDR2 FNYEAQ (reference sequence). The CDR3 is CASSLTSGHYNEQFF. CDR3 in DNA: TGTGCTAGCAGCCTCACTAGCGGTCACTACAATGAGCAGTTCTTC.

The chain is built from TRBV2 and TRBJ1-1; D is undetermined. Germline V gene data show CDR1 as SNHLY and CDR2 as FYNNEI. This CDR3 contains 13 residues. Written as DNA, the CDR3 is TGTGCTTCGGAACTTGGGAGTGGAACTGAAGCTTTCTTT. Amino acid sequence: CASELGSGTEAFF.

The chain carries TRBV11-1 and TRBJ1-4, with TRBD1 matching over 8 bases. CDR1 is SGHAT, CDR2 FQDESV, per germline (reference sequence). The length of the CDR3 is 14 residues. The V gene end was trimmed by 4 bases and the J gene end by 5 bases; junction bases not matched to a gene: 3. As DNA, the CDR3 is TGTGCCAGCAGCTCGGACAGGGCAAATGAAAAACTGTTTTTT. This gives the protein CASSSDRANEKLFF. The entire variable domain, with the rest obtained from reference TRBV11-1 and TRBJ1-4, is as follows: EAEVAQSPRYKITEKSQAVAFWCDPISGHATLYWYRQILGQGPELLVQFQDESVVDDSQLPKDRFSAERLKGVDSTLKIQPAELGDSAMYLCASSSDRANEKLFFGSGTQLSVL.

The V call is TRBV27, the J call TRBJ1-2, with D uncertain. V lost 5 bases and J 5 bases, leaving 24 bases between the germline ends. From germline, CDR1 is MNHEY and CDR2 SMNVEV (reference sequence). This CDR3 region has 17 residues. The CDR3 loop reads CASSGPERVPSLYGYTF. DNA of the CDR3: TGTGCCAGCAGTGGCCCGGAGAGAGTCCCATCCCTATATGGCTACACCTTC.

This clone has a single count. V usage is TRBV10-3 and J usage is TRBJ2-3, with D possibly being TRBD1 (6 bases). V was clipped by 0 bases and J by 1 base, with 11 bases between them. Germline V lookup: CDR1 ENHRY, CDR2 SYGVKD. The CDR3 spans 16 residues. CDR3 protein: CAISESQGAGTDTQYF. Written as DNA, the CDR3 is TGTGCCATCAGTGAGTCACAGGGAGCGGGCACAGATACGCAGTATTTT.

The chain joins TRBV3-1 (or the pseudogene TRBV3-2) to TRBJ1-2; a possible D gene is TRBD1 (6 bases). Trimming took off 4 bases at V and 10 bases at J, with 19 bases between the two ends. CDR3 length: 14 amino acids. CDR1 is LGHDT, CDR2 YNNKEL, per germline (reference sequence). In DNA, the CDR3 is TGTGCCAGCAGCCTAAGACAGGCCCGACCCGTCTACACCTTC. This gives the protein CASSLRQARPVYTF.

This chain joins TRBV6-4 and TRBJ1-1; D is undetermined. Germline-derived CDR1 and CDR2 are MRHNA and SNTAGT. Trimming pared 7 bases from V and 1 base from J, leaving 13 bases between. CDR3 length equals 14 residues. CDR3 region: CASTTSPGNTEAFF. CDR3 coding DNA: TGTGCCAGCACCACTTCCCCAGGGAACACTGAAGCTTTCTTT.

The genes are TRBV11-3 and TRBJ2-2; 10 bases are shared with TRBD2. The V segment lost 5 bases and the J segment 6 bases; nucleotides outside the gene matches: 3. CDR3 length equals 14 residues. The germline gives CDR1 SGHNT, CDR2 YENEEA. The DNA for the CDR3 is TGTGCCAGCAGCCGCACTAGCGGGGCCGGGGAGCTGTTTTTT. Translating it yields CASSRTSGAGELFF.

This clone was counted a single time. The V call is TRBV20-1, the J call TRBJ2-5; D uncertain. The CDR3 runs 13 residues. Trimming removed 3 bases at V and 7 bases at J, with 15 bases between. Looked up from germline, CDR1 is DFQATT and CDR2 is SNEGSKA (reference sequence). The CDR3 sequence is CSASLAVEGTQYF. For the CDR3, the DNA is TGCAGTGCTAGTCTGGCGGTTGAAGGGACCCAGTACTTC.

The V and J genes are TRBV11-3 and TRBJ1-1; weak D call: TRBD1 (5 bases). This CDR3 region has 18 residues. Germline CDR1 is SGHNT and CDR2 is YENEEA. Between the trimmed V and J ends, which lost 0 bases and 6 bases, there was a span of 23 bases. The CDR3 here is CASSLDGRQGGSYAEAFF. DNA of the CDR3: TGTGCCAGCAGCTTAGATGGCCGCCAGGGTGGCTCTTACGCTGAAGCTTTCTTT.

The chain recombines TRBV7-6 with TRBJ1-2; D is perhaps TRBD1 (5 bases). Germline lookup yields CDR1 SGHVS and CDR2 FNYEAQ. There are 15 residues in the CDR3. With 2 bases removed from V and 2 bases from J, the gap between germline ends came to 12 bases. Here the CDR3 reads CASSLRAGGNYGYTF. The CDR3 nucleotides read TGTGCCAGCAGCTTAAGGGCCGGGGGAAACTATGGCTACACCTTC. The full variable domain, in which reference TRBV7-6 and TRBJ1-2 provide the parts outside the CDR3, is GAGVSQSPRYKVTKRGQDVALRCDPISGHVSLYWYRQALGQGPEFLTYFNYEAQQDKSGLPNDRFSAERPEGSISTLTIQRTEQRDSAMYRCASSLRAGGNYGYTFGSGTRLTVV.

The rearrangement links TRBV4-1 to TRBJ1-1; possible D gene TRBD1, 6 bases. CDR3 length equals 14 residues. The germline gives CDR1 MGHRA, CDR2 YSYEKL. V was cut by 4 bases and J by 0 bases, with 9 bases left in between. The CDR3 nucleotides are TGCGCCAGCAGCCTTACAGGGATGAACACTGAAGCTTTCTTT. Protein sequence: CASSLTGMNTEAFF.

The CDR3 nucleotides read TGTGCCAGCAGCGTAGACGGGGGGCCTACCGGGGAGCTGTTTTTT. It encodes CASSVDGGPTGELFF. The genes are TRBV9 and TRBJ2-2; D is perhaps TRBD2 (7 bases). The CDR3 runs 15 residues. V gave up 0 bases and J gave up 5 bases, with 11 bases separating them. Germline loops: CDR1 SGDLS, CDR2 YYNGEE.

The V gene is TRBV11-2, the J gene TRBJ2-3; 9 nucleotides line up with TRBD2. Germline trimming cut 2 bases from V and 3 bases from J; bases unmatched to any gene: 9. The CDR3 consists of 17 residues. The germline V gene has CDR1 SGHAT and CDR2 FQNNGV. The CDR3 sequence: CASSLNSGGELTDTQYF. CDR3 sequence (DNA): TGTGCCAGCAGCTTAAATAGCGGGGGAGAGTTAACAGATACGCAGTATTTT.

This clone was seen just once. The chain carries TRBV7-2 and TRBJ2-2; 8 bases are a match to TRBD1. Germline CDR1 SGHTA, CDR2 FQGNSA. The CDR3 has 15 residues. After removal of 5 bases from V and 3 bases from J, the junction contained 5 bases not matched to a gene. The CDR3 here is CASSLQGDDTGELFF. The CDR3 DNA reads TGTGCCAGCAGCCTACAGGGGGATGACACCGGGGAGCTGTTTTTT.

The chain combines TRBV6-5 with TRBJ1-1; a weak D match, TRBD1 (6 bases). Trimming removed 2 bases from V and 8 bases from J, with 12 bases in between. Germline V gives CDR1 MNHEY, CDR2 SVGAGI. The CDR3 covers 13 residues. Written as DNA, the CDR3 is TGTGCCAGCAGTTACCTACAGGGAGTAGAAGCTTTCTTT. Translating it yields CASSYLQGVEAFF.

The rearrangement joins TRBV19 to TRBJ1-1; D is unclear. From germline, CDR1 is LNHDA and CDR2 SQIVND (reference sequence). The CDR3 contains 14 residues. V lost 9 bases, J lost 5 bases, and 19 bases lay in between. CDR3 loop: CASRGPGGRTEAFF. CDR3 in DNA: TGTGCCAGCCGCGGACCCGGAGGACGGACTGAAGCTTTCTTT.